These 23 T cell receptor beta chains share one sample of origin, sequenced in a study of blood T cell repertoires in COVID-19. TCRdb keeps only in-frame clones here, not all; method: immunoSEQ multiplex PCR. The table has some 100,000 clones, 89% seen once. The material sequenced was peripheral blood. Source of these receptors: a woman at least 80 years old with active COVID-19.

Comments on this clone: This may come from a read error, since a much larger clone is one base off. This chain links TRBV9 with TRBJ2-7, with 10 bases identical to TRBD1. CDR3 length: 14 amino acids. Germline V lookup: CDR1 SGDLS, CDR2 YYNGEE. The CDR3 spells CVSSAGTGAYEQYF. The DNA for the CDR3 is TGTGTCAGCAGCGCCGGGACAGGGGCCTACGAGCAGTACTTC.

This clone was observed many times. The CDR3, as DNA: TGTGCCAGCAGTAAACTTCTACCGACAGCGAACACCGGGGAGCTGTTTTTT. As protein: CASSKLLPTANTGELFF. The chain combines TRBV7-9 with TRBJ2-2; D perhaps matches TRBD1 (5 bases). Germline V gene sequence: CDR1 SEHNR, CDR2 FQNEAQ (reference sequence). The CDR3 has 17 residues. V dropped 6 bases and J dropped 0 bases, with 17 bases sitting between them.

The rearrangement uses TRBV5-1 and TRBJ2-1; 10 bases align to TRBD2. In germline, CDR1 is SGHRS, CDR2 YFSETQ. With 4 bases clipped from V and 6 bases from J, the junction kept 19 bases outside the gene matches. This CDR3 region has 19 residues. In DNA form, the CDR3 reads TGCGCCAGCAGCGCCACAGGCATGCGGAGAGCGGGAGGGCCCAATGAGCAGTTCTTC. Encoded protein: CASSATGMRRAGGPNEQFF.

This chain links TRBV5-4 with TRBJ2-7; 11 nucleotides line up with TRBD1. The CDR3 has 15 residues. CDR1 is SGHNT, CDR2 YYREEE, per germline (reference sequence). V shed 3 bases, J shed 3 bases, and the junction held 5 bases outside the gene matches. The CDR3 protein is CASSYQGQGDYEQYF. DNA of the CDR3: TGTGCCAGCAGCTACCAGGGACAGGGGGACTACGAGCAGTACTTC.

This clone showed up just once. This chain uses TRBV30 with TRBJ2-3; the match to TRBD2 covers 14 bases. Germline CDR1 GTSNPN, CDR2 SVGIG (reference sequence). Trimming at V came to 4 bases and at J to 8 bases, leaving 11 bases not matched to a gene. There are 16 residues in the CDR3. In nucleotides, the CDR3 is TGTGCCTGGACACCCGGACTAGCGGGAGGTCGTGGTACGCAGTATTTT. Protein sequence: CAWTPGLAGGRGTQYF.

The chain has TRBV24-1 and TRBJ2-7, with 8 bases fitting TRBD1. Trimming removed 9 bases from V and 5 bases from J; junction bases left unmatched: 2. This CDR3 spans 11 amino acids. Germline V CDR1 and CDR2: KGHDR, SFDVKD. For the CDR3, the DNA is TGTGCCACCGGACAGGGAGACGAGCAGTACTTC. This codes for CATGQGDEQYF.

The gene calls are TRBV18 and TRBJ1-2; D gene ambiguous. V was cut by 5 bases and J by 2 bases, with 12 bases left in between. CDR3 size: 14 residues. In germline, CDR1 is KGHSH, CDR2 LQKENI. The CDR3 spells CASSGQIDNYGYTF. The DNA for the CDR3 is TGTGCCAGCTCAGGGCAGATCGACAACTATGGCTACACCTTC.

This clone is a singleton in its sample. The chain joins TRBV9 to TRBJ2-3; 14 positions agree with TRBD2. The V and J ends lost 0 bases and 6 bases, in that order; junction bases with no gene match: 3. CDR1 SGDLS and CDR2 YYNGEE come from the germline V gene. The CDR3 runs 16 residues. The CDR3 nucleotides read TGTGCCAGCAGCGTAGAGGGACTAGCGGGAGCGGATACGCAGTATTTT. This encodes CASSVEGLAGADTQYF.

DNA of the CDR3: TGTGCCAGCAGCCAGCGGACAGGGGGGTACGAGCAGTACTTC. This sequence encodes CASSQRTGGYEQYF. The chain links TRBV4-2 to TRBJ2-7, with 10 bases aligning to TRBD1. J was trimmed by 4 bases and V by 3 bases; bases with no gene match: 3. Germline CDR1 is LGHNA and CDR2 is YNFKEQ. The CDR3 spans 14 residues.

The J gene is TRBJ1-5, the V gene TRBV2; no clear D. There are 13 residues in the CDR3. The germline V and J ends were trimmed by 5 bases and 0 bases, with 5 bases remaining between them. Germline V CDR1 and CDR2: SNHLY, FYNNEI. CDR3 protein: CASSSASNQPQHF. The CDR3 nucleotides read TGTGCCAGCAGTAGCGCTAGCAATCAGCCCCAGCATTTT.

CDR3 in DNA: TGCGCCAGCAGCCAAGACCGACAGGCTAGCTCTGGGGCCAACGTCCTGACTTTC. This encodes CASSQDRQASSGANVLTF. The chain carries TRBV4-3 and TRBJ2-6, with a tentative D call TRBD1 (6 bases). The CDR3 is 18 residues long. V was pared by 0 bases and J by 0 bases, with 12 bases between. CDR1 is LGHNA, CDR2 YSLEER, per germline.

The chain carries TRBV27 and TRBJ2-7; 10 bases fit TRBD1. CDR3 length: 19 amino acids. Germline lookup yields CDR1 MNHEY and CDR2 SMNVEV (reference sequence). The V segment lost 4 bases and the J segment 4 bases; nucleotides outside the gene matches: 19. The CDR3 sequence: CASSSRDRGASGAGYEQYF. CDR3 nucleotides: TGTGCCAGCAGTTCCCGGGACAGGGGAGCCTCAGGGGCAGGGTACGAGCAGTACTTC.

The CDR3 is CASSLNRGRSTEAFF. The CDR3 DNA is TGTGCCAGCAGTTTGAATAGGGGGAGAAGCACTGAAGCTTTCTTT. The chain employs TRBV28 and TRBJ1-1, with D possibly matching TRBD1 (6 bases). V was trimmed by 3 bases and J by 4 bases, leaving 15 bases between them. CDR1 MDHEN and CDR2 SYDVKM come from the germline V gene. The CDR3 has 15 residues.

V gene TRBV19 combines with J gene TRBJ2-1; maybe TRBD2 (6 bases). Germline V gene lookup returns CDR1 LNHDA and CDR2 SQIVND (reference sequence). The V end lost 3 bases, the J end lost 2 bases, and 14 bases lay between the germline ends. This CDR3 is 16 amino acids long. The CDR3 sequence is CASSIRARGTYNEQFF. The CDR3 DNA reads TGTGCCAGTAGTATCCGCGCGCGGGGAACCTACAATGAGCAGTTCTTC.

This clone came up once. This rearrangement joins TRBV28 to TRBJ2-5, with TRBD1 matching 7 bases. The ends lost 5 bases at V and 6 bases at J; junction bases unmatched: 9. Germline CDR1 reads MDHEN; CDR2 reads SYDVKM. This CDR3 contains 14 residues. The CDR3 here is CASSPPGGEKTQYF. CDR3 DNA sequence: TGTGCCAGCAGTCCCCCAGGGGGAGAGAAGACCCAGTACTTC.

The gene calls are TRBV19 and TRBJ2-2; 7 bases are a match to TRBD2. The CDR3 runs 14 residues. The V segment lost 6 bases and the J segment 8 bases; nucleotides outside the gene matches: 9. Germline CDR1 reads LNHDA; CDR2 reads SQIVND (reference sequence). The CDR3, as DNA: TGTGCCAGTAGAGCGGGACTACAACCTGGGGAGCTGTTTTTT. This encodes CASRAGLQPGELFF.

The chain has TRBV6-2 or TRBV6-3 and TRBJ1-1; D possibly corresponds to TRBD1 (6 bases). The CDR3 loop spans 16 amino acids. The V gene lost 2 bases and the J gene lost 3 bases, with 16 bases spanning the gap. Per the germline V gene, CDR1 is MNHEY and CDR2 is SVGEGT. CDR3 in DNA: TGTGCCAGCAGTTACAGGCCACAGGGATTGGACACTGAAGCTTTCTTT. Encoded protein: CASSYRPQGLDTEAFF.

The chain recombines TRBV3-1 (or the pseudogene TRBV3-2) with TRBJ2-2; 11 positions match TRBD2. This CDR3 comprises 17 residues. Germline V gene lookup returns CDR1 LGHDT and CDR2 YNNKEL (reference sequence). V lost 1 base to trimming and J lost 6 bases; unmatched junction nucleotides: 7. The CDR3 nucleotides read TGTGCCAGCAGCCAAGGAGGGCTAGCGGGAGGAGCCGGGGAGCTGTTTTTT. It translates to CASSQGGLAGGAGELFF.

This clone was detected a few times. This chain joins TRBV11-3 and TRBJ2-2; D might be TRBD2 (5 bases). Trimming removed 5 bases from V and 6 bases from J, with 10 bases in between. Germline loops: CDR1 SGHNT, CDR2 YENEEA. The CDR3 extends over 13 amino acids. CDR3 in amino acids: CASSLAEAGELFF. The CDR3, as DNA: TGTGCCAGCAGCCTAGCAGAGGCCGGGGAGCTGTTTTTT.

This sequence joins TRBV18 and TRBJ2-7; weak D call: TRBD2 (5 bases). Trimming took 4 bases from V and 5 from J, leaving 15 bases between them. This CDR3 is built from 14 residues. CDR1 is KGHSH, CDR2 LQKENI, per germline. DNA for the CDR3: TGTGCCAGCTCACTCGGACCACTGCGGGACGAGCAGTACTTC. It is translated as CASSLGPLRDEQYF.

The J gene is TRBJ1-5, the V gene TRBV30; D is ambiguous. Per germline, CDR1 GTSNPN and CDR2 SVGIG (reference sequence). Between the trimmed V and J ends, which lost 5 bases and 4 bases, there was a span of 9 bases. CDR3 length: 12 amino acids. The CDR3 DNA follows: TGTGCCTGGGATGACGGGAATCAGCCCCAGCATTTT. As protein: CAWDDGNQPQHF.

The chain has TRBV29-1 and TRBJ2-2, with 11 positions matching TRBD2. V trimming: 7 bases; J trimming: 0 bases; junction bases outside the gene matches: 7. CDR3 size: 16 residues. CDR1 is SQVTM and CDR2 is ANQGSEA in the germline V gene. CDR3 residues: CSARGTSGPNTGELFF. In nucleotides, the CDR3 is TGCAGCGCCAGAGGGACTAGCGGACCGAACACCGGGGAGCTGTTTTTT.

There are a few counts of this clone. The chain couples TRBV3-1 (or the pseudogene TRBV3-2) to TRBJ2-7, with 12 positions matching TRBD2. V was clipped by 4 bases and J by 5 bases; unmatched bases: 3. Germline CDR1 and CDR2: LGHDT and YNNKEL (reference sequence). This CDR3 region has 14 residues. In DNA, the CDR3 is TGTGCCAGCAGCCTGCGGACTAGCGGGAACGAGCAGTACTTC. This gives the protein CASSLRTSGNEQYF.